A selection of T cell receptor beta chains follows, all from one sample in a study of shared clonotypes between healthy human individuals. Measured with immunoSEQ multiplex PCR; TCRdb has only the in-frame clones, and not every one. The sample includes 450,000 to 500,000 clones, roughly 78% of them seen just once. Sequences were obtained from PBMCs. Every receptor here comes from a woman in her 40s in good health. Some clones in this sample may be carry-over from other donors' samples. The CDR3 runs from the conserved cysteine through the conserved F or W. D genes are given only for firm matches. The size field is filled for only some rows; it gives once, few, many or a size class.

d_call	v_call	j_call	clone_size	cdr3_aa	cdr3_nt
-	TRBV7-2	TRBJ1-1	-	CASSLGDRRNTEAFF	TGTGCCAGCAGCTTAGGAGACAGGAGGAACACTGAAGCTTTCTTT
TRBD2	TRBV10-3	TRBJ2-7	-	CAISATSASPTPDF	TGTGCCATCAGTGCCACTAGCGCCAGTCCCACCCCCGACTTC
-	TRBV27	TRBJ2-2	-	CASRGIKGGNTGELFF	TGTGCCAGCAGGGGGATTAAAGGGGGTAACACCGGGGAGCTGTTTTTT
-	TRBV14	TRBJ1-2	-	CASSQVSGQSYGYTF	TGTGCCAGCAGCCAAGTTTCGGGACAAAGCTATGGCTACACCTTC
TRBD1	TRBV7-9	TRBJ2-2	-	CASSIGTGSNTGELFF	TGTGCCAGCAGCATCGGGACAGGGTCGAACACCGGGGAGCTGTTTTTT
TRBD1	TRBV19	TRBJ2-2	-	CASSMGQGIGELFF	TGTGCCAGTAGTATGGGACAGGGGATCGGGGAGCTGTTTTTT
-	TRBV19	TRBJ1-2	-	CASSPLLTVRWGYTF	TGTGCCAGTAGCCCCCTTTTGACAGTTCGTTGGGGCTACACCTTC
-	TRBV18	TRBJ2-3	many	CASSPPIFTSLRDTQYF	TGTGCCAGCTCACCACCAATTTTTACTAGCCTAAGAGATACGCAGTATTTT
-	TRBV28	TRBJ2-5	-	CASSIPSDETQYF	TGTGCCAGCAGTATACCTAGCGATGAGACCCAGTACTTC
-	TRBV6-4	TRBJ2-6	many	CASSGAAGGGSGANVLTF	TGTGCCAGCAGTGGGGCGGCAGGGGGAGGCTCTGGGGCCAACGTCCTGACTTTC
TRBD2	TRBV5-6	TRBJ2-3	many	CASSPGTSGSDTQYF	TGTGCCAGCAGCCCTGGGACTAGCGGGAGCGATACGCAGTATTTT
-	TRBV7-9	TRBJ2-2	once	CASSATGPRTGELFF	TGTGCCAGCAGCGCGACCGGACCCCGCACCGGGGAGCTGTTTTTT
TRBD1	TRBV15	TRBJ1-4	-	CATRPLQGAGEKLFF	TGTGCCACCAGGCCATTACAGGGGGCAGGGGAAAAACTGTTTTTT
TRBD1	TRBV5-1	TRBJ2-7	-	CASSTRQGGSYEQYF	TGCGCCAGCAGCACGAGACAGGGGGGCTCCTACGAGCAGTACTTC
-	TRBV7-9	TRBJ1-1	once	CASSLGQQNTEAFF	TGTGCCAGCAGCTTAGGGCAGCAGAACACTGAAGCTTTCTTT
-	TRBV2	TRBJ1-2	-	CASSTQTASGYTF	TGTGCCAGCAGTACTCAGACCGCCTCCGGCTACACCTTC
-	TRBV11-2	TRBJ2-7	-	CASGLYLGGSYEQYF	TGTGCCAGCGGCTTATATCTGGGCGGTTCCTACGAGCAGTACTTC
-	TRBV19	TRBJ2-7	-	CASSIGVTGSVYEQYF	TGTGCCAGTAGTATAGGGGTTACAGGTAGTGTCTACGAGCAGTACTTC
-	TRBV13	TRBJ2-5	few	CASSLRGILRGETQYF	TGTGCCAGCAGCTTAAGGGGGATCCTAAGGGGAGAGACCCAGTACTTC
-	TRBV18	TRBJ2-2	once	CASSPPGVTVTGELFF	TGTGCCAGCTCACCACCGGGGGTGACAGTTACCGGGGAGCTGTTTTTT
TRBD2	TRBV29-1	TRBJ2-7	once	CSVDGGEVSYEQYF	TGCAGCGTTGATGGGGGGGAAGTTTCCTACGAGCAGTACTTC
TRBD1	TRBV5-4	TRBJ2-1	few	CASSSGTGGYNEQFF	TGTGCCAGCAGCTCCGGGACAGGAGGTTACAATGAGCAGTTCTTC
TRBD1	TRBV2	TRBJ2-5	-	CAKGQGAGKETQYF	TGTGCCAAGGGACAGGGGGCGGGAAAAGAGACCCAGTACTTC
-	TRBV28	TRBJ1-1	-	CASSLQGLNTEAFF	TGTGCCAGCAGTTTGCAGGGGTTGAACACTGAAGCTTTCTTT
-	TRBV6-1	TRBJ2-1	-	CASSARAIPQFF	TGTGCCAGCAGTGCCCGGGCCATTCCCCAGTTCTTC
TRBD1	TRBV7-9	TRBJ1-1	few	CASNPGAGGRNTEAFF	TGTGCCAGCAACCCGGGGGCAGGGGGCAGGAACACTGAAGCTTTCTTT
-	TRBV5-6	TRBJ2-7	-	CASGRGYEQYF	TGTGCCAGCGGGCGGGGCTACGAGCAGTACTTC
-	TRBV2	TRBJ2-3	-	CASSDFSSTDTQYF	TGTGCCAGCAGTGATTTTAGCAGCACAGATACGCAGTATTTT
TRBD1	TRBV27	TRBJ2-3	-	CASSTPRGRADTQYF	TGTGCCAGCAGCACGCCCAGGGGGCGGGCAGATACGCAGTATTTT
-	TRBV30	TRBJ2-5	-	CAWSGDREETQYF	TGTGCCTGGAGTGGAGACAGAGAAGAGACCCAGTACTTC
-	TRBV29-1	TRBJ2-6	-	CSVFRDGANVLTF	TGCAGCGTTTTCCGGGACGGGGCCAACGTCCTGACTTTC
TRBD2	TRBV7-3	TRBJ2-1	-	CASSVVLAGRNEQFF	TGTGCCAGCAGCGTAGTTTTAGCGGGAAGGAATGAGCAGTTCTTC
TRBD2	TRBV10-1	TRBJ2-3	-	CASSPGLEDTQYF	TGCGCCAGCAGTCCGGGACTAGAAGATACGCAGTATTTT
TRBD1	TRBV27	TRBJ1-1	-	CASSPQGRGTEAFF	TGTGCCAGCAGCCCACAGGGGCGAGGAACTGAAGCTTTCTTT
-	TRBV4-1	TRBJ2-1	-	CASSPGLLVNNEQFF	TGCGCCAGCAGCCCAGGGCTTCTTGTTAACAATGAGCAGTTCTTC
TRBD2	TRBV9	TRBJ2-7	-	CASSPTSGGAYEQYF	TGTGCCAGCAGCCCGACTAGCGGAGGGGCCTACGAGCAGTACTTC
-	TRBV5-1	TRBJ2-1	-	CASSLGSGPSYNEQFF	TGCGCCAGCAGCTTGGGTAGCGGCCCCTCCTACAATGAGCAGTTCTTC
TRBD1	TRBV29-1	TRBJ1-1	-	CSVAAGGDTEAFF	TGCAGCGTTGCGGCAGGGGGGGACACTGAAGCTTTCTTT
-	TRBV2	TRBJ2-1	once	CASQALVPNEQFF	TGTGCCAGCCAGGCGTTAGTTCCCAATGAGCAGTTCTTC
TRBD2	TRBV5-4	TRBJ2-2	-	CASSFAGVTNTGELFF	TGTGCCAGCAGCTTTGCGGGAGTAACAAACACCGGGGAGCTGTTTTTT
-	TRBV28	TRBJ2-6	-	CASSFSKSGANVLTF	TGTGCCAGCAGTTTTAGCAAGTCTGGGGCCAACGTCCTGACTTTC
-	TRBV6-6	TRBJ2-6	many	CASTESGANVLTF	TGTGCCAGCACCGAGAGTGGGGCCAACGTCCTGACTTTC
TRBD1	TRBV28	TRBJ1-4	once	CASSRDRRDEKLFF	TGTGCCAGCAGCCGGGACAGGCGAGATGAAAAACTGTTTTTT
TRBD2	TRBV19	TRBJ2-2	-	CASSSGRDTGELFF	TGTGCCAGTAGTAGCGGGAGAGACACCGGGGAGCTGTTTTTT
-	TRBV7-2	TRBJ2-7	-	CASSQYMGEQYF	TGTGCCAGCAGCCAGTACATGGGCGAGCAGTACTTC
TRBD1	TRBV2	TRBJ1-3	-	CASSVGQASGNTIYF	TGTGCCAGCTCTGTGGGACAGGCCTCTGGAAACACCATATATTTT
TRBD2	TRBV7-3	TRBJ2-7	-	CASSDAGTREQYF	TGTGCCAGCAGCGACGCCGGGACTAGAGAGCAGTACTTC
TRBD2	TRBV7-2	TRBJ2-3	few	CASSLSSSGRRKDTQYF	TGTGCCAGCAGCTTAAGCTCTAGCGGGAGACGTAAAGATACGCAGTATTTT
-	TRBV5-1	TRBJ2-2	-	CASSLEGDTGELFF	TGCGCCAGCAGCTTGGAGGGGGATACCGGGGAGCTGTTTTTT
TRBD2	TRBV6-5	TRBJ2-7	-	CASSYLSGTYEQYF	TGTGCCAGCAGTTATCTTAGCGGGACATACGAGCAGTACTTC
-	TRBV9	TRBJ1-2	-	CASSAQSRAVGGYTF	TGTGCCAGCAGCGCCCAAAGTAGGGCCGTGGGAGGCTACACCTTC
-	TRBV5-6	TRBJ1-6	-	CASSRNNSPLHF	TGTGCCAGCAGCCGGAATAATTCACCCCTCCACTTT
TRBD1	TRBV11-1	TRBJ2-5	once	CASSLQGVPETQYF	TGTGCCAGCAGCTTGCAGGGGGTCCCAGAGACCCAGTACTTC